These 14 T cell receptor beta chains were sequenced from one sample in a study of early T cells in non-severe SARS-CoV-2 infection. TCRdb re-called the 5' RACE reads through MiXCR, storing one row per CDR3 protein. Of fewer than 120,000 distinct CDR3 sequences listed, over 10% are singletons. Sample: whole blood, taken at baseline. The receptor source for this set is an adult who was a healthcare worker with PCR-confirmed SARS-CoV-2 infection or an uninfected control (not recorded which).

The V call is TRBV29-1, the J call TRBJ1-1, with 11 positions matching TRBD1. Germline CDR1 reads SQVTM; CDR2 reads ANQGSEA. The V gene end was trimmed by 6 bases and the J gene end by 4 bases; junction bases not matched to a gene: 7. CDR3 length: 14 residues. CDR3 region: CSVASGTGGTEAFF. DNA for the CDR3: TGCAGCGTGGCCTCCGGGACAGGGGGCACTGAAGCTTTCTTT.

The sample holds many counts of this clonotype. The V call is TRBV24-1, the J call TRBJ1-5; possibly TRBD1 for D (5 bases). This CDR3 comprises 18 residues. V was trimmed by 4 bases and J by 2 bases, leaving 20 bases between them. Germline assignment: CDR1 KGHDR and CDR2 SFDVKD. The CDR3 loop reads CATSESLSSGVGNQPQHF. Here the CDR3 DNA reads TGTGCCACCAGTGAGTCCCTCTCTTCGGGGGTCGGCAATCAGCCCCAGCATTTT.

To note about this clonotype: At one of its ends the junction is not consistent with the germline gene, which may arise from a read error. The V gene is TRBV7-9, the J gene TRBJ2-3, with 7 nucleotides matching TRBD2. The germline V gene has CDR1 SEHNR and CDR2 FQNEAQ (reference sequence). This CDR3 contains 15 residues. CDR3 protein: CASSLAAILTDTQYF. CDR3 sequence (DNA): TGTGCCAGCAGCCTAGCGGCAATACTCACAGATACGCAGTATTTT.

This clonotype showed up many times. V gene TRBV24-1 combines with J gene TRBJ2-1; D is uncertain. From germline, CDR1 is KGHDR and CDR2 SFDVKD. The CDR3 length is 14 residues. Trimming left V 3 bases short and J 2 bases short, with 7 bases between. The CDR3 bases are TGTGCCACCAGTGATACAGCAACCTACAATGAGCAGTTCTTC. Translated, it gives CATSDTATYNEQFF.

This clonotype showed up just a few times. The gene calls are TRBV4-1 and TRBJ1-1; D is possibly TRBD1 (5 bases). Germline-derived CDR1 and CDR2 are MGHRA and YSYEKL. The CDR3 loop spans 14 amino acids. The V end lost 0 bases, the J end lost 4 bases, and 9 bases lay between the germline ends. The CDR3 nucleotides read TGCGCCAGCAGCCAAGAGCCGGGGCGCACTGAAGCTTTCTTT. This sequence encodes CASSQEPGRTEAFF.

This clonotype was counted between two and nine times. The rearrangement uses TRBV4-1 and TRBJ1-1, with 7 bases aligning to TRBD1. Germline CDR1 and CDR2: MGHRA and YSYEKL. The CDR3 spans 17 residues. Losses at the gene ends were 0 bases for V and 9 bases for J; bases not matched to a gene: 16. The CDR3 region is CASSQDPTGYRLGQAFF. CDR3 nucleotides: TGCGCCAGCAGCCAAGATCCGACAGGGTATAGGTTGGGCCAAGCTTTCTTT.

The chain joins TRBV12-3 or TRBV12-4 to TRBJ1-4; D might be TRBD1 (5 bases). V lost 6 bases, J lost 0 bases, and 14 bases lay in between. This CDR3 comprises 16 residues. The chain's CDR3 is CASRPSRGSTNEKLFF. CDR3 bases: TGTGCCAGCAGACCCTCCCGGGGGTCAACTAATGAAAAACTGTTTTTT.

The chain has TRBV6-2 or TRBV6-3 and TRBJ2-3, with D maybe TRBD2 (5 bases). Germline values: CDR1 MNHEY, CDR2 SVGEGT. V gave up 7 bases and J gave up 8 bases, with 25 bases separating them. This CDR3 is built from 16 residues. The CDR3 region is CASTPLGLLRDSTQYF. CDR3 sequence (DNA): TGTGCCAGCACCCCACTCGGACTCCTTCGTGATAGTACGCAGTATTTT.

This clonotype was detected a few times. Here the CDR3 DNA reads TGTGCCAGCAGCTTAGATCGAATAAACATTCAGTACTTC. Protein product: CASSLDRINIQYF. The chain combines TRBV7-2 with TRBJ2-4; D gene unclear. Germline V lookup: CDR1 SGHTA, CDR2 FQGNSA. CDR3 size: 13 residues. The V and J ends lost 1 base and 6 bases respectively, with 7 bases between them.

V usage is TRBV4-2 and J usage is TRBJ2-2; D might be TRBD1 or TRBD2, each matching 6 bases. The V end was cut by 4 bases, the J end by 2 bases, with 14 bases between. CDR1 and CDR2 from the germline V gene are LGHNA and YNFKEQ. CDR3 length: 16 amino acids. CDR3 sequence reads: CASSREGGGNTGELFF. In nucleotides, the CDR3 is TGTGCCAGCAGCCGGGAAGGAGGGGGAAACACCGGGGAGCTGTTTTTT.

A few counts support this clonotype. V gene TRBV7-2 combines with J gene TRBJ2-1; D call uncertain. With 5 bases removed from V and 12 bases from J, the gap between germline ends came to 14 bases. The germline V gene has CDR1 SGHTA and CDR2 FQGNSA. The CDR3 is 12 residues long. The CDR3 DNA reads TGTGCCAGCAGCGGGCGGTCCTTACCGCAGTTCTTC. The encoded protein is CASSGRSLPQFF.

This clonotype came up a few times. The V gene is TRBV3-1, the J gene TRBJ2-3; D is uncertain. Trimming shortened V by 2 bases and J by 2 bases, and 11 bases separated the two germline ends. This CDR3 has 15 residues. CDR1 and CDR2 (germline): LGHDT, YNNKEL (reference sequence). The chain's CDR3 is CASSQYAEYTDTQYF. Written as DNA, the CDR3 is TGTGCCAGCAGCCAATATGCGGAGTACACAGATACGCAGTATTTT.

This clonotype was seen many times. The CDR3 spells CSVEGRSSYNEQFF. The CDR3 DNA follows: TGCAGCGTTGAGGGCCGAAGCTCCTACAATGAGCAGTTCTTC. J is TRBJ2-1 and V is TRBV29-1; D unclear. CDR1 and CDR2 from the germline V gene are SQVTM and ANQGSEA. V lost 3 bases to trimming and J lost 0 bases, with 9 bases between them. The CDR3 length is 14 residues.

Ten or more counts support this clonotype. The V call is TRBV5-1, the J call TRBJ2-1; 8 bases line up with TRBD2. Trimming at V came to 4 bases and at J to 4 bases, leaving 10 bases not matched to a gene. The CDR3 has 16 amino acids. CDR1 SGHRS and CDR2 YFSETQ come from the germline V gene. Written as DNA, the CDR3 is TGCGCCAGCAGCCCCATAGCGGGGATTCAATACAATGAGCAGTTCTTC. This sequence encodes CASSPIAGIQYNEQFF.